Below, 18 T cell receptor beta chains from the same sample are listed, as sequenced in a study of early T cells in non-severe SARS-CoV-2 infection. One entry per CDR3 protein results from TCRdb running MiXCR on the 5' RACE reads. This repertoire shows roughly 50,000 distinct CDR3 sequences, less than 9.5% found once; its top ten account for roughly 4.2%. Sequences were obtained from whole blood. The receptors stem from an adult who was a healthcare worker with PCR-confirmed SARS-CoV-2 infection or an uninfected control (not recorded which).

This clonotype was seen more than once but under ten times. The V gene is TRBV6-2 or TRBV6-3, the J gene TRBJ2-7; TRBD2 is a possible D gene (6 bases). Per the germline V gene, CDR1 is MNHEY and CDR2 is SVGEGT. Trimming took 4 bases from V and 2 from J, leaving 12 bases between them. This CDR3 is built from 14 residues. In nucleotides, the CDR3 is TGTGCCAGCAGTTCTCGGGGGAGCACCTACGAGCAGTACTTC. Translation gives CASSSRGSTYEQYF.

This clonotype was counted ten times or more. V is TRBV2 and J is TRBJ2-3; TRBD1 might be the D (6 bases). The CDR3 is 12 amino acids. Between the trimmed V and J ends, which lost 7 bases and 7 bases, there was a span of 12 bases. Germline lookup yields CDR1 SNHLY and CDR2 FYNNEI. The CDR3 here is CASTPTGNTQYF. The CDR3 DNA follows: TGTGCCAGCACCCCGACAGGAAATACGCAGTATTTT.

The V call is TRBV6-5, the J call TRBJ2-7; 11 bases line up with TRBD1. Germline lookup yields CDR1 MNHEY and CDR2 SVGAGI. V shed 6 bases and J 1 base; nucleotides not matched to a gene: 8. The CDR3 sequence is 16 residues long. CDR3 loop: CASSHWGTGGSYEQYF. For the CDR3, the DNA is TGTGCCAGCAGCCACTGGGGGACAGGGGGTTCCTACGAGCAGTACTTC.

The V and J genes are TRBV28 and TRBJ2-1; 16 bases align to TRBD2. V was pared by 5 bases and J by 4 bases, with 5 bases of the junction left unmatched. CDR1 and CDR2 from the germline V gene are MDHEN and SYDVKM. The CDR3 is 17 amino acids. CDR3 sequence reads: CASSLGTSGRGYNEQFF. Written as DNA, the CDR3 is TGTGCCAGCAGTCTCGGGACTAGCGGGAGGGGTTACAATGAGCAGTTCTTC.

This clonotype was seen at least ten times. V gene TRBV20-1 combines with J gene TRBJ2-3; D may be TRBD2 (7 bases). Germline loops: CDR1 DFQATT, CDR2 SNEGSKA (reference sequence). The CDR3 consists of 13 residues. V was shortened by 3 bases and J by 4 bases, with 11 bases between the two germline ends. The CDR3 nucleotides are TGCAGTGCTAGGGGGGGGCCACCAGATACGCAGTATTTT. Translation: CSARGGPPDTQYF.

The V and J genes are TRBV2 and TRBJ2-7; 8 nucleotides match TRBD2. Losses at the gene ends were 7 bases for V and 0 bases for J; bases not matched to a gene: 8. Germline CDR1 reads SNHLY; CDR2 reads FYNNEI. The CDR3 length is 15 residues. The CDR3 region has the DNA TGTGCCAGCATAACAGCGGGAGCGAGCTCCTACGAGCAGTACTTC. Translation: CASITAGASSYEQYF. Full variable domain (remainder filled in from reference TRBV2 and TRBJ2-7): EPEVTQTPSHQVTQMGQEVILRCVPISNHLYFYWYRQILGQKVEFLVSFYNNEISEKSEIFDDQFSVERPDGSNFTLKIRSTKLEDSAMYFCASITAGASSYEQYFGPGTRLTVT.

This clonotype was counted many times. The chain uses TRBV9 and TRBJ2-2; D remains ambiguous. CDR3 length equals 14 residues. Per the germline V gene, CDR1 is SGDLS and CDR2 is YYNGEE. V was clipped by 2 bases and J by 2 bases, with 7 bases between them. The CDR3 sequence: CASSVATNTGELFF. DNA of the CDR3: TGTGCCAGCAGCGTGGCTACCAACACCGGGGAGCTGTTTTTT.

This clonotype has ten or more counts. This sequence joins TRBV27 and TRBJ2-1; D may be TRBD2 (5 bases). This CDR3 is built from 16 residues. Germline V CDR1 and CDR2: MNHEY, SMNVEV (reference sequence). The V end lost 5 bases, the J end lost 0 bases, and 14 bases lay between the germline ends. CDR3 residues: CASSDSTGSSYNEQFF. The CDR3 region has the DNA TGTGCCAGCAGTGACTCGACGGGGAGCTCCTACAATGAGCAGTTCTTC.

This clonotype was found a few times. V is TRBV2 and J is TRBJ1-1; D uncertain. The CDR3 spans 11 residues. Germline CDR1 reads SNHLY; CDR2 reads FYNNEI. The V end lost 8 bases, the J end lost 5 bases, and 9 bases lay between the germline ends. In DNA, the CDR3 is TGTGCCAGCGGACCTGGGACTGAAGCTTTCTTT. It yields the protein CASGPGTEAFF.

The chain carries TRBV5-1 and TRBJ1-2; TRBD1 aligns across 12 bases. This CDR3 is built from 15 residues. Unmatched junction bases numbered 4, after V lost 4 bases and J lost 3 bases. Germline V lookup: CDR1 SGHRS, CDR2 YFSETQ. CDR3 sequence reads: CASSPGQGAHYGYTF. The CDR3, as DNA: TGCGCCAGCAGCCCGGGACAGGGGGCCCACTATGGCTACACCTTC. The variable domain in full, completed from reference TRBV5-1 and TRBJ1-2, reads KAGVTQTPRYLIKTRGQQVTLSCSPISGHRSVSWYQQTPGQGLQFLFEYFSETQRNKGNFPGRFSGRQFSNSRSEMNVSTLELGDSALYLCASSPGQGAHYGYTFGSGTRLTVV.

The chain has TRBV20-1 and TRBJ2-1; 11 nucleotides match TRBD2. Germline V gives CDR1 DFQATT, CDR2 SNEGSKA (reference sequence). V lost 1 base, J lost 3 bases, and 11 bases stayed unmatched. CDR3 length equals 18 residues. For the CDR3, the DNA is TGCAGTGCTAGAGCCCCGAGTGGGACTAGCGGCTACTACAATGAGCAGTTCTTC. Residues: CSARAPSGTSGYYNEQFF.

This clonotype was counted at least ten times. The chain joins TRBV29-1 to TRBJ1-3, with unresolved D. The V gene's germline CDR1 is SQVTM and CDR2 ANQGSEA. Trimming shortened V by 4 bases and J by 4 bases, and 11 bases separated the two germline ends. The CDR3 consists of 13 residues. The CDR3 protein is CSVARDGGNTIYF. The CDR3 coding sequence is TGCAGCGTTGCCCGAGATGGGGGAAACACCATATATTTT.

V and J are TRBV4-2 and TRBJ1-1; 7 bases are a match to TRBD1. J was trimmed by 6 bases and V by 0 bases; bases with no gene match: 10. CDR3 length: 16 amino acids. From germline, CDR1 is LGHNA and CDR2 YNFKEQ. The CDR3 region is CASSQDETGRGAEAFF. For the CDR3, the DNA is TGTGCCAGCAGCCAAGATGAGACAGGGAGAGGGGCTGAAGCTTTCTTT.

This sequence joins TRBV20-1 and TRBJ1-2; the D gene is possibly TRBD1 (6 bases). CDR3 length equals 13 residues. The germline CDR1 and CDR2 sequences are DFQATT and SNEGSKA (reference sequence). The V and J ends lost 1 base and 5 bases respectively, with 11 bases between them. CDR3 bases: TGCAGTGCTAGAGGAGACAGGAGGTATGGCTACACCTTC. Translated: CSARGDRRYGYTF.

A word on this clonotype: A read error may explain this, as a much larger clone is one base away. The chain joins TRBV7-9 to TRBJ2-7; TRBD2 agrees at 12 bases. Germline-derived CDR1 and CDR2 are SEHNR and FQNEAQ (reference sequence). The CDR3 extends over 14 amino acids. Trimming removed 4 bases from V and 5 bases from J; junction bases left unmatched: 3. The DNA of the CDR3 is TGTGCCAGCAGCTCTCTAGCGGGAGGGGACGAGCAGTACTTC. Protein product: CASSSLAGGDEQYF.

This clonotype was seen only a few times. The chain links TRBV11-2 to TRBJ2-3; a weak D match, TRBD1 (5 bases). The V gene's germline CDR1 is SGHAT and CDR2 FQNNGV. The ends were cut back, 1 base at V and 9 bases at J, with 8 bases in the middle. The CDR3 runs 12 residues. The CDR3 sequence: CASSLAAGTQYF. CDR3 coding DNA: TGTGCCAGCAGCTTAGCCGCAGGGACGCAGTATTTT.

The rearrangement links TRBV4-1 to TRBJ1-2; 8 nucleotides line up with TRBD1. The CDR3 is 12 residues long. The germline V gene encodes CDR1 MGHRA and CDR2 YSYEKL. The J segment lost 7 bases and the V segment lost 2 bases, leaving 0 bases of the junction unmatched. The CDR3 protein is CASSQTGGGYTF. CDR3 coding DNA: TGCGCCAGCAGCCAAACAGGGGGTGGCTACACCTTC.

This clonotype was seen at least ten times. This chain links TRBV7-9 with TRBJ2-1, with TRBD2 matching 11 bases. CDR3 length: 16 amino acids. Germline CDR1 and CDR2: SEHNR and FQNEAQ (reference sequence). The V segment lost 5 bases and the J segment 7 bases; nucleotides outside the gene matches: 10. DNA of the CDR3: TGTGCCAGCAGCACCCGCACTAGCGGGGGTTGGAATGAGCAGTTCTTC. It codes for CASSTRTSGGWNEQFF.